Listed below are T cell receptor beta chains from one sample, sequenced in a study of T cells in Graves' hyperthyroidism and ophthalmopathy. TCRdb processed the multiplex PCR reads anew with MiXCR; each CDR3 protein has one entry. The data contain around 300,000 distinct CDR3 sequences, about an eighth of them singletons. Sequenced sample: blood. The receptor set was obtained from a woman aged 35 to 49 with Graves' ophthalmopathy. Each CDR3 is given with its conserved first and last residue. Each record gives: D gene, V gene, J gene, clone size, CDR3 DNA, CDR3 protein. A D gene is named only where the DNA matches it firmly. Only part of the rows carry a size: once, few, many, or a class if the clone is expanded.

>NA|TRBV7-9|TRBJ2-1|many
TGTGCCAGCAGCTTCGGGAACGATGAGCAGTTCTTC
CASSFGNDEQFF
>NA|TRBV28|TRBJ2-2|once
TGTGCCAGCAGTCCATGGACTGCCGGGGTTGGCGGGGAGCTGTTTTTT
CASSPWTAGVGGELFF
>NA|TRBV30|TRBJ2-3|NA
TGTGCCTGGGAGGGAAACACAGATACGCAGTATTTT
CAWEGNTDTQYF
>NA|TRBV9|TRBJ2-1|NA
TGTGCCAGCAACCCCGGTAGCGAACCCCTCAATGAGCAGTTCTTC
CASNPGSEPLNEQFF
>TRBD2|TRBV4-2|TRBJ2-5|NA
TGTGCCAGCAGCCTGCGGACTAGCGGGAGGGCCTCGCCCCTAAAACAAGAGACCCAGTACTTC
CASSLRTSGRASPLKQETQYF
>TRBD2|TRBV6-2/TRBV6-3|TRBJ2-1|many
TGTGCCAGCAGTCCCCTACTAGCGGGGCAAAATGAGCAGTTCTTC
CASSPLLAGQNEQFF
>NA|TRBV28|TRBJ2-7|many
TGTGCCAGCTCCCAATTAAGTAGGGCCGAGCAGTACTTC
CASSQLSRAEQYF
>NA|TRBV6-1|TRBJ1-1|many
TGTGCCAGCAGTACCGCCTTGAACACTGAAGCTTTCTTT
CASSTALNTEAFF
>TRBD1|TRBV25-1|TRBJ2-7|NA
TGTGCCAGCAGTCCAAGGAGGGGACAGGGGACCGAGCAGTACTTC
CASSPRRGQGTEQYF
>NA|TRBV5-6|TRBJ1-1|NA
TGTGCCAGCAGCGGAGGGGGGGCGTGGAACACTGAAGCTTTCTTT
CASSGGGAWNTEAFF
>NA|TRBV11-2|TRBJ2-7|few
TGTGCCAGCAGCTTGTACAGGAATAAATACGAGCAGTACTTC
CASSLYRNKYEQYF
>TRBD1|TRBV5-6|TRBJ2-5|NA
TGTGCCAGCGGATTGACGGACAGGCCCCAAGAGACCCAGTACTTC
CASGLTDRPQETQYF